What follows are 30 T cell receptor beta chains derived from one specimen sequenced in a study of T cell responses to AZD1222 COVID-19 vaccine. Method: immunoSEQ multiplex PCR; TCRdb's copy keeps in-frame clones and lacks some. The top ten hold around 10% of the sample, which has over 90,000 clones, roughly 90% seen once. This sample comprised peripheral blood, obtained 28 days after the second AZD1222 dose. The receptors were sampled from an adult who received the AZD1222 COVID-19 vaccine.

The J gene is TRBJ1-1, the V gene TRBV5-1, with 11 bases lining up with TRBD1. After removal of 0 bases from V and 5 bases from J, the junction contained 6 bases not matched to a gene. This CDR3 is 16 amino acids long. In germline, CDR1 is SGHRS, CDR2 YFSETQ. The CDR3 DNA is TGCGCCAGCAGCTTGGCCGGGACAGGGGGAGGGACTGAAGCTTTCTTT. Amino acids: CASSLAGTGGGTEAFF.

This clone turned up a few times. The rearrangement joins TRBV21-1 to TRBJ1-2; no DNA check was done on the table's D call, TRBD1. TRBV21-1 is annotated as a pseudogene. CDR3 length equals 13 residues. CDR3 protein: CASSFDREYGYTF. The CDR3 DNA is TGTGCCAGCAGCTTCGACAGGGAGTATGGCTACACCTTC.

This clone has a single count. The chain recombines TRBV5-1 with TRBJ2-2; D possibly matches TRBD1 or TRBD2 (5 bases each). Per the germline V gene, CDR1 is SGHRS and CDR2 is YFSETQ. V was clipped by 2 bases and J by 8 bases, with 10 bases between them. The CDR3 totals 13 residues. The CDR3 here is CASSFTGTGELFF. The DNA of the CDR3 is TGCGCCAGCAGCTTCACCGGGACGGGGGAGCTGTTTTTT.

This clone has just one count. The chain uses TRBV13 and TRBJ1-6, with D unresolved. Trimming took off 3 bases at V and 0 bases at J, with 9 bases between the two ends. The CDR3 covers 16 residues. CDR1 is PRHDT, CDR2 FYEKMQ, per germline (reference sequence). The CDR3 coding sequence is TGTGCCAGCAGCTTGGGCGGATACTCCTATAATTCACCCCTCCACTTT. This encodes CASSLGGYSYNSPLHF.

The CDR3 is CASRHRENTEAFF. For the CDR3, the DNA is TGCGCCAGCAGGCACAGGGAGAACACTGAAGCTTTCTTT. V is TRBV5-1 and J is TRBJ1-1, with D perhaps matching TRBD1 (6 bases). Trimming left V 5 bases short and J 1 base short, with 9 bases between. The germline V gene has CDR1 SGHRS and CDR2 YFSETQ. This CDR3 is 13 amino acids long.

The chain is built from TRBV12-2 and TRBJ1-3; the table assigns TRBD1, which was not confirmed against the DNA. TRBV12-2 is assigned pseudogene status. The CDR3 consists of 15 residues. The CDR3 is CASRNRTAGGNTIYF. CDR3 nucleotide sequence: TGTGCAAGTCGCAACCGGACAGCTGGTGGAAACACCATATATTTT.

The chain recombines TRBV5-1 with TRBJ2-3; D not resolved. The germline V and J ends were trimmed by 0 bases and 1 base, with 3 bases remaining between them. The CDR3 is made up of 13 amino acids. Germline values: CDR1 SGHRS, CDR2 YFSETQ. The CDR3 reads CASSLVRTDTQYF. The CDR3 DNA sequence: TGCGCCAGCAGCTTGGTCCGCACAGATACGCAGTATTTT.

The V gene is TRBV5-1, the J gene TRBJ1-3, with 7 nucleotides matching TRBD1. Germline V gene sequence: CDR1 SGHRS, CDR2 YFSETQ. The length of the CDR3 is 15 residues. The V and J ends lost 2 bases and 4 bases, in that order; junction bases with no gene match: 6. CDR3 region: CASSFQTGEGNTIYF. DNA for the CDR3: TGCGCCAGCAGCTTTCAAACAGGGGAGGGAAACACCATATATTTT.

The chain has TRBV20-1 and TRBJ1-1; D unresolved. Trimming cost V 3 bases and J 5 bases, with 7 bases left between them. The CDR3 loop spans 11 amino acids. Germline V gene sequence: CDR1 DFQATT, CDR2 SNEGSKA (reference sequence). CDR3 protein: CSARRVTEAFF. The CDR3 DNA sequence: TGCAGTGCTAGGCGGGTTACTGAAGCTTTCTTT.

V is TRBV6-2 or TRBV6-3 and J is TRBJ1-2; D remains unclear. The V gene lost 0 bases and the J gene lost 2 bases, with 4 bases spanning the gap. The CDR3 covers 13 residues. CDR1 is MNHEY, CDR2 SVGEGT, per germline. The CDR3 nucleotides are TGTGCCAGCAGTTACTCGCGAAACTATGGCTACACCTTC. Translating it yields CASSYSRNYGYTF.

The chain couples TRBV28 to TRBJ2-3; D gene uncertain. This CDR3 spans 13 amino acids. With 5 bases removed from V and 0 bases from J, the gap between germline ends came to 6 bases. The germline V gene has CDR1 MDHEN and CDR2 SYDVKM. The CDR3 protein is CASSPPSTDTQYF. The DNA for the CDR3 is TGTGCCAGCAGTCCCCCGAGCACAGATACGCAGTATTTT.

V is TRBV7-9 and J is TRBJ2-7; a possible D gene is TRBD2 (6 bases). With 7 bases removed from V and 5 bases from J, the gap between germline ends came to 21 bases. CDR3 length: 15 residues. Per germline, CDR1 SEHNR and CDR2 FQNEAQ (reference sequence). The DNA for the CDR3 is TGTGCCAGCACCGACCCCCGGATGGCGGGACACGAGCAGTACTTC. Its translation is CASTDPRMAGHEQYF.

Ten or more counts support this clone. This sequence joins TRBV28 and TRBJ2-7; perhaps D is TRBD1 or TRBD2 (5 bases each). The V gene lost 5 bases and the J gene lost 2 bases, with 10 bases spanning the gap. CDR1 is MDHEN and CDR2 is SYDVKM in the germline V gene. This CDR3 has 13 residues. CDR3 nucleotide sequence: TGTGCCAGCAGTGCCGGGACCCCCTACGAGCAGTACTTC. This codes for CASSAGTPYEQYF.

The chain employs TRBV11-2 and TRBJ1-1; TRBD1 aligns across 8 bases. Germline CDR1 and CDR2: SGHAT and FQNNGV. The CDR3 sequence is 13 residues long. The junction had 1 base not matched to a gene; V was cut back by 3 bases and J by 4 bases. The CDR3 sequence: CASSLDRATEAFF. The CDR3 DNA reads TGTGCCAGCAGCTTGGACAGGGCCACTGAAGCTTTCTTT.

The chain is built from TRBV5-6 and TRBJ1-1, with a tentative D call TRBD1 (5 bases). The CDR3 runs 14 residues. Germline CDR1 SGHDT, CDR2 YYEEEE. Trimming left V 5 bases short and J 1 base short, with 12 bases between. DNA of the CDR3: TGTGCCAGCAGACTGGGGACGACGAACACTGAAGCTTTCTTT. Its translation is CASRLGTTNTEAFF.

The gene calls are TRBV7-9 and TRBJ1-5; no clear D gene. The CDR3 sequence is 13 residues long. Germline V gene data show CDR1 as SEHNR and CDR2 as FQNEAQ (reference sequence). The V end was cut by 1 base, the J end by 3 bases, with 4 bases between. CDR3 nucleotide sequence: TGTGCCAGCAGCTTAGGGGTCAATCAGCCCCAGCATTTT. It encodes CASSLGVNQPQHF.

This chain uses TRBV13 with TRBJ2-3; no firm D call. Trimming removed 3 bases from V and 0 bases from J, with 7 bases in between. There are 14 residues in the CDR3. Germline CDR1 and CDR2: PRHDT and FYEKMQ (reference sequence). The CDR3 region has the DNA TGTGCCAGCAGCTTTCGTGGAAGCACAGATACGCAGTATTTT. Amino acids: CASSFRGSTDTQYF.

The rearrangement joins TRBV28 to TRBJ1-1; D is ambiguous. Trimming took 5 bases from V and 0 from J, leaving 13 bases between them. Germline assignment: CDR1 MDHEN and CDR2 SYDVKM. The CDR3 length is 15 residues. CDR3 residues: CASSTPETLNTEAFF. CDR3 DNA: TGTGCCAGCAGTACACCCGAGACTCTGAACACTGAAGCTTTCTTT.

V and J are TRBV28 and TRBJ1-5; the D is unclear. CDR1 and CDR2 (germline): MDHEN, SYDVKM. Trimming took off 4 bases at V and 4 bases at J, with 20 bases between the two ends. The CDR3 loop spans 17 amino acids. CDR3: CASSSSGGPQLNQPQHF. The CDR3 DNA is TGTGCCAGCAGTTCGAGCGGAGGGCCGCAATTGAATCAGCCCCAGCATTTT.

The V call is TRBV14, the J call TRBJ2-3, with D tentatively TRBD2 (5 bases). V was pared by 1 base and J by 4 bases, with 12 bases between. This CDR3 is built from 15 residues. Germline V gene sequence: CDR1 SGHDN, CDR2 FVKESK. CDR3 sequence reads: CASSQVRLAADTQYF. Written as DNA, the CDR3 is TGTGCCAGCAGCCAAGTACGGCTAGCCGCAGATACGCAGTATTTT.

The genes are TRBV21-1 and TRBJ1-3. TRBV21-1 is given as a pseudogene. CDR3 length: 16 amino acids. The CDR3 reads CASSTRGGTSGNTIYF. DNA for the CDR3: TGTGCCAGCAGTACTCGGGGTGGTACCTCTGGAAACACCATATATTTT.

The CDR3 DNA is TGTGCCAGCACATCAGGGGGCGACTATGGCTACACCTTC. Residues: CASTSGGDYGYTF. The chain has TRBV6-5 and TRBJ1-2; 8 bases are shared with TRBD1. Germline V CDR1 and CDR2: MNHEY, SVGAGI. The V gene end was trimmed by 7 bases and the J gene end by 3 bases; junction bases not matched to a gene: 4. The CDR3 totals 13 residues.

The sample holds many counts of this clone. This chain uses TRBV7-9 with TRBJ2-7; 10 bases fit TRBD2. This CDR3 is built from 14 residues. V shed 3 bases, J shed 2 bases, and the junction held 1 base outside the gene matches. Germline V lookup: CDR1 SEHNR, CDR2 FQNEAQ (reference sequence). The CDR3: CASSFSGGAYEQYF. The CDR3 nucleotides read TGTGCCAGCAGCTTCAGCGGGGGGGCCTACGAGCAGTACTTC. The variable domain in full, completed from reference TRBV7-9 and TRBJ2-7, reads DTGVSQNPRHKITKRGQNVTFRCDPISEHNRLYWYRQTLGQGPEFLTYFQNEAQLEKSRLLSDRFSAERPKGSFSTLEIQRTEQGDSAMYLCASSFSGGAYEQYFGPGTRLTVT.

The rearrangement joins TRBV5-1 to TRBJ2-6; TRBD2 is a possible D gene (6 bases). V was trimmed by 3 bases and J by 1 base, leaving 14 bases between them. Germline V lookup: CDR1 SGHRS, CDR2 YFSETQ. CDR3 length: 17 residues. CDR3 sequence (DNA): TGCGCCAGCAGCTGGACCCCGGAGGGTTCTGGGGCCAACGTCCTGACTTTC. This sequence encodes CASSWTPEGSGANVLTF.

The chain's CDR3 is CASSSTSGRRNEQYF. The CDR3 region has the DNA TGTGCCAGCAGCTCCACTAGCGGGAGGAGAAACGAGCAGTACTTC. This chain joins TRBV7-2 and TRBJ2-7, with TRBD2 matching 12 bases. CDR3 length: 15 amino acids. Trimming took 4 bases from V and 5 from J; bases not matched to a gene: 6. Germline V gene sequence: CDR1 SGHTA, CDR2 FQGNSA.

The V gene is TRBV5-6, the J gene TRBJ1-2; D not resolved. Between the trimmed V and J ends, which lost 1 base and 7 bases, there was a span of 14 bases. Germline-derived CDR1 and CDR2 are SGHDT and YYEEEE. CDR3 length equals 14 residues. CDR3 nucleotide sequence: TGTGCCAGCAGCTTGAACACCCCTGTGAGTGGCTACACCTTC. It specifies CASSLNTPVSGYTF.

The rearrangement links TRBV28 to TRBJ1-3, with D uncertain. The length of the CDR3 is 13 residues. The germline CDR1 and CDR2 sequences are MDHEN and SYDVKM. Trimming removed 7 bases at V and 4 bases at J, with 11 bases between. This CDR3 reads CASTSGAGNTIYF. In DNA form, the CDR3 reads TGTGCCAGCACTTCGGGTGCGGGAAACACCATATATTTT. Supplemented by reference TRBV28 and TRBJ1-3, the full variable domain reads DVKVTQSSRYLVKRTGEKVFLECVQDMDHENMFWYRQDPGLGLRLIYFSYDVKMKEKGDIPEGYSVSREKKERFSLILESASTNQTSMYLCASTSGAGNTIYFGEGSWLTVV.

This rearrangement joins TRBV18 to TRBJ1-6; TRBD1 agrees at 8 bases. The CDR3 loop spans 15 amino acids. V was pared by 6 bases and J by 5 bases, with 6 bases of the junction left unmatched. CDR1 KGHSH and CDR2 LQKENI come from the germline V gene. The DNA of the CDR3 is TGTGCCAGCTCGGATATGGGACAGGATAATTCACCCCTCCACTTT. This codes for CASSDMGQDNSPLHF.

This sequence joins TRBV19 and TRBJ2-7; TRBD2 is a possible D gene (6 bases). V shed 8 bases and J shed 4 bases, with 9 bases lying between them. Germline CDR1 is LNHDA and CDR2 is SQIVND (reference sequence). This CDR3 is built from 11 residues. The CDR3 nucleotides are TGTGCCAGTGGTGGGGGGTACGAGCAGTACTTC. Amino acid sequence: CASGGGYEQYF.

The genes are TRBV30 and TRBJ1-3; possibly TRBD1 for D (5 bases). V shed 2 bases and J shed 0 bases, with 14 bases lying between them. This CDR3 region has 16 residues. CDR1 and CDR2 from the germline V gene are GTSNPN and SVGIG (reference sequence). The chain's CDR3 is CAWSLPQGFSGNTIYF. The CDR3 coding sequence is TGTGCCTGGAGTCTCCCGCAGGGCTTCTCTGGAAACACCATATATTTT.